The T cell receptor (beta chain) described here comes from a study of T cells after posttransplantation cyclophosphamide. This related bone marrow graft donor gave peripheral blood on the day of marrow donation. A few counts support this clone. Its target is unknown. The trim removed 3 bases at V and 0 bases at J, leaving 5 bases unmatched. The CDR3 runs 16 residues. From germline, CDR1 is SEHNR and CDR2 FQNEAQ (reference sequence). The study's findings and limits: Recipient CMV seropositivity and CMV reactivation strongly tracked TRB clonality. Skin or GI-infiltrating T cells shared few TRB sequences with blood. Later post-transplant blood repertoires were often dominated by donor CD8+ memory clones.

Sequenced by immunoSEQ multiplex PCR; TCRdb stores in-frame clones only, minus some. In the table there are under 4,000 clones, about two thirds of which are singletons. This TCR came from a man in his fifties or sixties. The sample was memory CD8+ T cells sorted from blood. This chain joins TRBV7-9 and TRBJ2-3, with 8 bases identical to TRBD2. The CDR3 reads CASSLFGRESTDTQYF. CDR3 coding DNA: TGTGCCAGCAGCTTGTTCGGGAGGGAGAGCACAGATACGCAGTATTTT.